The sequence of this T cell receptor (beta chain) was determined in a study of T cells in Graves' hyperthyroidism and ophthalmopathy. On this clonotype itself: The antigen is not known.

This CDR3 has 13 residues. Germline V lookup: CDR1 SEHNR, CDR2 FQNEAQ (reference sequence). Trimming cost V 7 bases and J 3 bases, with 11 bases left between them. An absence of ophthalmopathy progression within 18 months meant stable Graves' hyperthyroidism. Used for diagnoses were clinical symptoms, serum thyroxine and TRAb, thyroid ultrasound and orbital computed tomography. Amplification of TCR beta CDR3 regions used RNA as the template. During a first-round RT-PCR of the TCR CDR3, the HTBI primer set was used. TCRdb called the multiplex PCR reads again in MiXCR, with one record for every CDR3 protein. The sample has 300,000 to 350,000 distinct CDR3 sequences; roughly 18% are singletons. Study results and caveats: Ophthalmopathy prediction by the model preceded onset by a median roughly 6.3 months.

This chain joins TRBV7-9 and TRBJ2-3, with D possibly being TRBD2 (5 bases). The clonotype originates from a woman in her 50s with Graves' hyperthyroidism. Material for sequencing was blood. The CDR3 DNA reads TGTGCCAGCACCCCCCGAGGGACAGATACGCAGTATTTT. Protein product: CASTPRGTDTQYF.